Detailed here is one T cell receptor beta chain. Its antigen remains undetermined. Base qualities are not provided; no much larger clone lies one nucleotide away. The data were obtained in a study of blood T cell repertoires in COVID-19 (dated by TCRdb to 2020 to 2022). Turning to the overall study: Collaborator samples came from the United States, Italy and Spain and covered acute and convalescent phases of COVID-19. HLA class I and class II types, where available, came from metadata supplied by the sample provider rather than from assay-based typing. Sample metadata almost always included a de-identified subject ID, COVID-19 status, age in years and sex. Subjects who had been exposed to COVID-19, were actively infected with it, or had recovered from it provided the deeply sampled blood TCRbeta repertoires that made up the dataset. The samples were drawn from the first 160 participants of the ongoing ImmuneRACE study and from 950 to 1,500 subjects provided by 6 global collaborators. The material from the prospective study consisted of cDNA or gDNA derived from T cells, B-cell-depleted T cells, or PBMCs. The repertoires were released in a freely available public database meant as a resource for research on the immune response to SARS-CoV-2.

The V and J ends are trimmed by 5 bases and 1 base, leaving 5 bases between them. Taken from the germline V gene (reference sequence), the CDR1 and CDR2 loops are MNHEY and SMNVEV. From the cysteine up to the phenylalanine, the CDR3 has a length of 12 residues. The only DNA kept is the CDR3, 36 bases in frame from the first base. Overall study outcomes, separate from this receptor: How much clinical and demographic metadata was included differed by source and by participant, and the metadata was provided uncurated.

Participants in the prospective study were enrolled through a virtual design, were aged roughly 18 to 100 years, and lived in approximately 25 United States geographic areas. To assign participants to cohorts, the prospective study relied on clinical history that participants themselves reported in a screening survey and a study questionnaire. Exposed participants had been in contact with someone with a PCR-confirmed or clinician-diagnosed COVID-19 case within 2 weeks of study entry. Each participant in the prospective study had whole blood, serum and a nasopharyngeal or oropharyngeal swab collected by mobile phlebotomists. Over an approximately two-month period, participants in the prospective study had the option of providing additional blood draws and questionnaires. Prospective study blood samples were shipped either frozen or at room temperature before DNA extraction. TCRbeta CDR3 regions were amplified from genomic DNA by means of the immunoSEQ Assay, a bias-controlled multiplex PCR. As for the original processing: Within the assay, amplification of reference gene primers was used to estimate how many nucleated cells each sample contained. To quantify the absolute abundance of each unique TCRbeta CDR3 rearrangement, sequence reads were collapsed and filtered. For each sample, productive Simpson clonality was calculated as the square root of Simpson's diversity index over productive rearrangements. In its TCRdb copy, this immuneACCESS table keeps in-frame sequences only and misses some clones. Where compared with another copy, unresolved V genes explain less than half of these, and the others have no known cause. V, J and clone size were drawn from that table, and D and trimming were deduced from the DNA. The sample table shows 290,000 or so clones, and around 80% are seen once. The ten top clones hold about 5% of the sample.

This chain is built from TRBV27 and TRBJ1-2; the D gene lacks a confident call. The source is a man in his forties who had been exposed to COVID-19. Sequenced sample: PBMCs or T cells enriched from blood (not recorded which). The DNA sequence is TGTGCCAGCAGTCCCAATAACTATGGCTACACCTTC. It encodes CASSPNNYGYTF.